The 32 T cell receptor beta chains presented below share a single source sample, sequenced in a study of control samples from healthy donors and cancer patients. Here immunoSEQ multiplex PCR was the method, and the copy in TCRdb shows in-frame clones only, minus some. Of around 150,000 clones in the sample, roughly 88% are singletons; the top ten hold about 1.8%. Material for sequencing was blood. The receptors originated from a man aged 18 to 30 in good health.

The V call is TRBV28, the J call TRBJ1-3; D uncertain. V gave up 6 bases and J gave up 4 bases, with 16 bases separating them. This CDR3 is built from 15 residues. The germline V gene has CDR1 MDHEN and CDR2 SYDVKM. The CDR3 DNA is TGTGCCAGCAGCCCTTACGGGCTAAGGGGAAACACCATATATTTT. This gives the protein CASSPYGLRGNTIYF.

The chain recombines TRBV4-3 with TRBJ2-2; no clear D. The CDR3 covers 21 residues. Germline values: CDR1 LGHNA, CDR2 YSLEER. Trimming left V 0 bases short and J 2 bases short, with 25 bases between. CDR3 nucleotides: TGCGCCAGCAGCCAAGATATCATAAAACGCCGCGCCGACGGAAACACCGGGGAGCTGTTTTTT. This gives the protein CASSQDIIKRRADGNTGELFF.

The CDR3 region has the DNA TGTGCCAGCAGCTTGTACAGGGCGGTGACAGATACGCAGTATTTT. Encoded protein: CASSLYRAVTDTQYF. This chain links TRBV5-8 with TRBJ2-3, with D maybe TRBD1 (6 bases). There are 15 residues in the CDR3. The ends were cut back, 1 base at V and 3 bases at J, with 12 bases in the middle. From germline, CDR1 is SGHTS and CDR2 YDEGEE. The full variable domain, its missing parts supplied by reference TRBV5-8 and TRBJ2-3, is EAGVTQSPTHLIKTRGQQATLRCSPISGHTSVYWYQQALGLGLQFLLWYDEGEERNRGNFPPRFSGRQFPNYSSELNVNALELEDSALYLCASSLYRAVTDTQYFGPGTRLTVL.

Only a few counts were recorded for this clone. This chain's CDR3 is CASSRDRGSNQPQHF. The CDR3 region has the DNA TGTGCCAGCAGTAGGGACAGGGGGAGCAATCAGCCCCAGCATTTT. V gene TRBV6-5 combines with J gene TRBJ1-5; 11 nucleotides agree with TRBD1. This CDR3 is built from 15 residues. V dropped 5 bases and J dropped 1; count of bases not matched to a gene: 1. Germline V gene data show CDR1 as MNHEY and CDR2 as SVGAGI.

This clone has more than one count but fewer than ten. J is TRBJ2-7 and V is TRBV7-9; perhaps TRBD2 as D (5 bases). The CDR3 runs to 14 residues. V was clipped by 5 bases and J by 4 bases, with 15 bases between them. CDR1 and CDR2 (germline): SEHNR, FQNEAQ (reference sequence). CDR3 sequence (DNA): TGTGCCAGCAGCCGAGGTGGGAGTATTTACGAGCAGTACTTC. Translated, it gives CASSRGGSIYEQYF. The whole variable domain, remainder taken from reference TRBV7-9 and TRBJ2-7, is DTGVSQNPRHKITKRGQNVTFRCDPISEHNRLYWYRQTLGQGPEFLTYFQNEAQLEKSRLLSDRFSAERPKGSFSTLEIQRTEQGDSAMYLCASSRGGSIYEQYFGPGTRLTVT.

This CDR3 is CASSQGGNYRADYGYTF. The CDR3 DNA sequence: TGTGCCAGCAGCCAAGGGGGGAACTACAGGGCGGACTATGGCTACACCTTC. The V gene is TRBV14, the J gene TRBJ1-2; weak D call: TRBD1 (6 bases). Germline loops: CDR1 SGHDN, CDR2 FVKESK. There are 17 residues in the CDR3. Trimming pared 1 base from V and 3 bases from J, leaving 18 bases between. The whole variable domain, filled in from reference TRBV14 and TRBJ1-2, reads EAGVTQFPSHSVIEKGQTVTLRCDPISGHDNLYWYRRVMGKEIKFLLHFVKESKQDESGMPNNRFLAERTGGTYSTLKVQPAELEDSGVYFCASSQGGNYRADYGYTFGSGTRLTVV.

This CDR3 is CASSLGFPGELFF. The CDR3 nucleotides are TGTGCCAGCAGCTTAGGGTTTCCGGGGGAGCTGTTTTTT. The genes are TRBV11-2 and TRBJ2-2; D is ambiguous. Germline V gene sequence: CDR1 SGHAT, CDR2 FQNNGV. The CDR3 runs 13 residues. V lost 1 base and J 8 bases, leaving 8 bases between the germline ends.

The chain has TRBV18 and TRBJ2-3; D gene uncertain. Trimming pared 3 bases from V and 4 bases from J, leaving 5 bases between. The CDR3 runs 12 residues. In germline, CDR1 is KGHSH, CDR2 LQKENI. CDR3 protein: CASSPAPDTQYF. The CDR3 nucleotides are TGTGCCAGCTCACCCGCGCCAGATACGCAGTATTTT.

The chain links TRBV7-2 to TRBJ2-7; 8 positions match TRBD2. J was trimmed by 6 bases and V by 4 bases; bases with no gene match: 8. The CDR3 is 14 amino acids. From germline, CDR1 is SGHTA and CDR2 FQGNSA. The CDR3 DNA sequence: TGTGCCAGCAGCTCCCGGGGGGCGGGGGGCGAGCAGTACTTC. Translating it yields CASSSRGAGGEQYF.

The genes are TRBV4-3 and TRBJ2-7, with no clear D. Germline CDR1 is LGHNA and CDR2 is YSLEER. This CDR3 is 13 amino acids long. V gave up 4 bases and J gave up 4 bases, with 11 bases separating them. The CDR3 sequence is CASSPAVQYEQYF. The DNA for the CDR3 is TGCGCCAGCAGCCCTGCCGTTCAGTACGAGCAGTACTTC.

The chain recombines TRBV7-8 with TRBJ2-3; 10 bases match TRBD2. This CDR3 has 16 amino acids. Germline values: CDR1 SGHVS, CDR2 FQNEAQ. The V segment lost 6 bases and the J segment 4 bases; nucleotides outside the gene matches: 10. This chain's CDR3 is CASSWALAGRADTQYF. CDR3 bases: TGTGCCAGCAGTTGGGCACTAGCGGGGAGGGCAGATACGCAGTATTTT.

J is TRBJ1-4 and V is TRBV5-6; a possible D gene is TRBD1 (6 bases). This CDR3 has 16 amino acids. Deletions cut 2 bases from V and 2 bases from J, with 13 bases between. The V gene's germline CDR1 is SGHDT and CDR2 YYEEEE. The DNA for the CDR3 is TGTGCCAGCAGCTTCCGTGGTGGGGGCACTAATGAAAAACTGTTTTTT. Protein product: CASSFRGGGTNEKLFF.

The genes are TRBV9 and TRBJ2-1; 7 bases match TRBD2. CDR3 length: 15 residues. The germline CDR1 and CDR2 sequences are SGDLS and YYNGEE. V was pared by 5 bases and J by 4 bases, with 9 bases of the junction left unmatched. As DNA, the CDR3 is TGTGCCAGCAGTCCCGGGGGAGCGGGGTACAATGAGCAGTTCTTC. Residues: CASSPGGAGYNEQFF.

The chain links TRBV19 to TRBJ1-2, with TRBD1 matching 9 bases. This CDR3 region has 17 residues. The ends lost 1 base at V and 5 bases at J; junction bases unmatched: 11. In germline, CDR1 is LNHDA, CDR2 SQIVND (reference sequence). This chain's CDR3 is CASSIVRGMTGGYGYTF. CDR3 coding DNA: TGTGCCAGTAGTATAGTTCGAGGGATGACAGGGGGATATGGCTACACCTTC.

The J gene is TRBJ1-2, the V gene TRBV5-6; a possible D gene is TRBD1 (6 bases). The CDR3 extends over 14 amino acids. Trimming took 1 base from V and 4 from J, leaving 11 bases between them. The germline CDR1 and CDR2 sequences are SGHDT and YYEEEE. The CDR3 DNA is TGTGCCAGCAGCTTGTACAGGGCCGCCTATGGCTACACCTTC. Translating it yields CASSLYRAAYGYTF.

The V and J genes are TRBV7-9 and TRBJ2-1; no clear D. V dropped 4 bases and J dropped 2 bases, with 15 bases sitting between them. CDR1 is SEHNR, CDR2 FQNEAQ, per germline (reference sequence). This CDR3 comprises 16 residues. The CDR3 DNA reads TGTGCCAGCAGCTCCTCGGTGTGGGTTGCCTACAATGAGCAGTTCTTC. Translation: CASSSSVWVAYNEQFF.

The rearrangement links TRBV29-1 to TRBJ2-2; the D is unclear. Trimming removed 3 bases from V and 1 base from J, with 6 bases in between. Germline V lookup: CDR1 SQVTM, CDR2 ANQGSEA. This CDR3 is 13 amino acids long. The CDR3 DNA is TGCAGCGTTGAGCGTAAGAACACCGGGGAGCTGTTTTTT. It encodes CSVERKNTGELFF.

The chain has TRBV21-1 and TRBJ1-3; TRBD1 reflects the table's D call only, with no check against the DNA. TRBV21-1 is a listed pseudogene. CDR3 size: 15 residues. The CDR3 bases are TGTGCCAGCAGCAAACACAGGGGCGCTGGAAACACCATATATTTT. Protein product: CASSKHRGAGNTIYF.

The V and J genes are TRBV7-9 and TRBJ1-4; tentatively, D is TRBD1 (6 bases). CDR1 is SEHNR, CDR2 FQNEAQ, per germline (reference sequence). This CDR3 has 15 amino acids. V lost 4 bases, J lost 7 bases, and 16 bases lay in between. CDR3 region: CASSSALTGSEKLFF. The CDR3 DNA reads TGTGCCAGCAGCTCCGCCTTAACAGGGAGTGAAAAACTGTTTTTT.

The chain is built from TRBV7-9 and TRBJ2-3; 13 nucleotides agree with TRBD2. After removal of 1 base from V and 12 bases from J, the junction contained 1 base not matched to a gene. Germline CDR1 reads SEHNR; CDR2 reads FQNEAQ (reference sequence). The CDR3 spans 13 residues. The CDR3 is CASSLGTSGGQYF. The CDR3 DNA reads TGTGCCAGCAGCTTAGGGACTAGCGGGGGTCAGTATTTT.

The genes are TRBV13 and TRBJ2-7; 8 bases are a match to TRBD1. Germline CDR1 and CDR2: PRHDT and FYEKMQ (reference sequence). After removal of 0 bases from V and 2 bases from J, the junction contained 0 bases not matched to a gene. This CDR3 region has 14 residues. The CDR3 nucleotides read TGTGCCAGCAGCTTAGGGACAGGGGCCTACGAGCAGTACTTC. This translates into CASSLGTGAYEQYF.

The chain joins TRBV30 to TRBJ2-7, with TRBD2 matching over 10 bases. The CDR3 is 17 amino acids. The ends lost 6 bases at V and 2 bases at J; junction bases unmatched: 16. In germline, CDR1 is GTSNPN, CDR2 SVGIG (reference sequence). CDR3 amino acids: CACTLAGLQPGAYEQYF. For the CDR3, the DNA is TGTGCCTGCACACTAGCGGGGCTTCAACCGGGGGCCTACGAGCAGTACTTC.

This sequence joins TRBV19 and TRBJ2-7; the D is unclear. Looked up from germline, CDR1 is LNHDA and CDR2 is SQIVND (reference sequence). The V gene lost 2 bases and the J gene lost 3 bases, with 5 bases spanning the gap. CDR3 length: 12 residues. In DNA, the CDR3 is TGTGCCAGTAGTATACCCGGCTACGAGCAGTACTTC. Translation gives CASSIPGYEQYF. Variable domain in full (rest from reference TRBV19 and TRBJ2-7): DGGITQSPKYLFRKEGQNVTLSCEQNLNHDAMYWYRQDPGQGLRLIYYSQIVNDFQKGDIAEGYSVSREKKESFPLTVTSAQKNPTAFYLCASSIPGYEQYFGPGTRLTVT.

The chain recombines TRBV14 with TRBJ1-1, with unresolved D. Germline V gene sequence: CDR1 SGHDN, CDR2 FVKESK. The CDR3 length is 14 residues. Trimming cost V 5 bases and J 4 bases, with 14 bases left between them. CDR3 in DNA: TGTGCCAGCAGCAAAAGGAGTTTCGGCACTGAAGCTTTCTTT. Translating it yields CASSKRSFGTEAFF.

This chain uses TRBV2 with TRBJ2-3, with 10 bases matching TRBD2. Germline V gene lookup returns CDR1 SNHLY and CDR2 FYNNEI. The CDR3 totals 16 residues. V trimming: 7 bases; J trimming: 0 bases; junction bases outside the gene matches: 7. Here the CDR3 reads CASNAPLAGSTDTQYF. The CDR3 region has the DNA TGTGCCAGCAATGCCCCACTAGCGGGGAGCACAGATACGCAGTATTTT.

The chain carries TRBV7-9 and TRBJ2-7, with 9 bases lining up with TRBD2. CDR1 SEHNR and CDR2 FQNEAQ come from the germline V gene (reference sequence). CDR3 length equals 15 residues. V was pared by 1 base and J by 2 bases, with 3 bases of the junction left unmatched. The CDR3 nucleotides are TGTGCCAGCAGCTTAGGAGCGGGGGGAACCTACGAGCAGTACTTC. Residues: CASSLGAGGTYEQYF.

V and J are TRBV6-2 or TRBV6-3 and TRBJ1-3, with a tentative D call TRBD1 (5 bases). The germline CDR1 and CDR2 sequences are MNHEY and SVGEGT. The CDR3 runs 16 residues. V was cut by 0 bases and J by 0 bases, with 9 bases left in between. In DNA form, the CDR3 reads TGTGCCAGCAGTTACTCGACTGGGGGCTCTGGAAACACCATATATTTT. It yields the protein CASSYSTGGSGNTIYF.

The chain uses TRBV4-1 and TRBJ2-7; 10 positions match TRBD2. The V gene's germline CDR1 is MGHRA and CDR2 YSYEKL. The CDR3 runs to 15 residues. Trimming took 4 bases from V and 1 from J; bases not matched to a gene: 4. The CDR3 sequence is CASSPSAGGSYEQYF. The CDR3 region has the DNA TGCGCCAGCAGCCCCTCAGCGGGGGGGTCCTACGAGCAGTACTTC.

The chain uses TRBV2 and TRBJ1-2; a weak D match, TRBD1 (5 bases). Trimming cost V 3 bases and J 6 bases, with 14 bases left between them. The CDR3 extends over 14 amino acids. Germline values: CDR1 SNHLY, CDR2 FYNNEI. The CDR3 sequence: CASSEGREDDGYTF. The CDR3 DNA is TGTGCCAGCAGTGAGGGCAGGGAAGACGATGGCTACACCTTC.

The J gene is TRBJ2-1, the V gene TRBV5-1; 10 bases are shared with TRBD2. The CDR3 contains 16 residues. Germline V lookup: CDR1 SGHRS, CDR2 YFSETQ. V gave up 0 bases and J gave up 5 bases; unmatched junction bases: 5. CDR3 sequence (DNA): TGCGCCAGCAGCTTGGATTACCTAGCGGGGGACAATGAGCAGTTCTTC. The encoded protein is CASSLDYLAGDNEQFF. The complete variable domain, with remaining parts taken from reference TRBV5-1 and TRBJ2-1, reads KAGVTQTPRYLIKTRGQQVTLSCSPISGHRSVSWYQQTPGQGLQFLFEYFSETQRNKGNFPGRFSGRQFSNSRSEMNVSTLELGDSALYLCASSLDYLAGDNEQFFGPGTRLTVL.

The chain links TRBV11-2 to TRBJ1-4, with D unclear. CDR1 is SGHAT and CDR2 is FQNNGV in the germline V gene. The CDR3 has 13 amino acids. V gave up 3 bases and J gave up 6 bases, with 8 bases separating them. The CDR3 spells CASSLSRDEKLFF. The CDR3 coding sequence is TGTGCCAGCAGCTTGAGCCGGGATGAAAAACTGTTTTTT.

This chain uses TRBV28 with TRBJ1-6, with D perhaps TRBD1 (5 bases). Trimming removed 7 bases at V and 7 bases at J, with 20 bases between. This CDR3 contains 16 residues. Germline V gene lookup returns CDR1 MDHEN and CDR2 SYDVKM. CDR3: CASTKPSGRGNSPLHF. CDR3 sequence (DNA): TGTGCCAGCACCAAACCCTCCGGTCGGGGGAATTCACCCCTCCACTTT.